What follows are 15 T cell receptor beta chains derived from one specimen sequenced in a study of T cell clonotyping in hematopoietic cell transplantation. Time point described: recipient sample about 28 days before transplant, after cytoreduction. Clones were sequenced by immunoSEQ multiplex PCR, and TCRdb holds only the in-frame ones, with some missing. The table has around 80,000 clones, 95% to 97% seen once. The sequenced sample was peripheral blood mononuclear cells, obtained before stem cell transplant. The receptors were sampled from a woman in her 50s with acute myeloid leukemia. Some clones in this sample may be carry-over from other donors' samples.

This chain uses TRBV5-4 with TRBJ2-5; TRBD1 is a possible D gene (5 bases). Germline V lookup: CDR1 SGHNT, CDR2 YYREEE (reference sequence). Trimming stripped 3 bases from V and 4 bases from J, with 13 bases between. The CDR3 totals 14 residues. The chain's CDR3 is CASSSATGLETQYF. The DNA for the CDR3 is TGTGCCAGCAGCTCCGCCACAGGTTTAGAGACCCAGTACTTC.

The rearrangement joins TRBV5-1 to TRBJ1-2; the D gene is possibly TRBD1 (6 bases). The CDR3 has 13 amino acids. Between the trimmed V and J ends, which lost 5 bases and 0 bases, there was a span of 8 bases. CDR1 and CDR2 from the germline V gene are SGHRS and YFSETQ. CDR3 in DNA: TGCGCCAGCAGATGGACAGCTAACTATGGCTACACCTTC. Protein: CASRWTANYGYTF.

Only one count was recorded for this clone. This chain uses TRBV11-3 with TRBJ2-3; D remains ambiguous. The CDR3 has 13 amino acids. Germline CDR1 is SGHNT and CDR2 is YENEEA. Trimming cost V 3 bases and J 4 bases, with 8 bases left between them. The CDR3 DNA reads TGTGCCAGCAGCTTCAGCGAACCAGATACGCAGTATTTT. It encodes CASSFSEPDTQYF.

This clone was found once. The chain's CDR3 is CSVEVISTSSYEQYF. The CDR3 nucleotides read TGCAGCGTTGAAGTCATTTCCACGTCTTCCTACGAGCAGTACTTC. The rearrangement joins TRBV29-1 to TRBJ2-7, with unresolved D. CDR3 length: 15 amino acids. Trimming removed 1 base at V and 1 base at J, with 14 bases between. Germline assignment: CDR1 SQVTM and CDR2 ANQGSEA.

The chain joins TRBV5-1 to TRBJ1-2, with 8 bases that match TRBD1. CDR1 is SGHRS, CDR2 YFSETQ, per germline. The CDR3 covers 14 residues. V shed 4 bases, J shed 4 bases, and the junction held 6 bases outside the gene matches. In DNA, the CDR3 is TGCGCCAGCAGCCTAGGACAGGGTCCCTATGGCTACACCTTC. Translated, it gives CASSLGQGPYGYTF.

The chain combines TRBV27 with TRBJ1-5; D not certain. The CDR3 contains 13 residues. Trimming took off 5 bases at V and 3 bases at J, with 8 bases between the two ends. Looked up from germline, CDR1 is MNHEY and CDR2 is SMNVEV (reference sequence). The CDR3 DNA sequence: TGTGCCAGCAGTCTGGGCCCCAATCAGCCCCAGCATTTT. Protein sequence: CASSLGPNQPQHF.

This sequence joins TRBV6-5 and TRBJ2-7; D is undetermined. The CDR3 contains 14 residues. The V gene's germline CDR1 is MNHEY and CDR2 SVGAGI. Trimming took off 0 bases at V and 0 bases at J, with 6 bases between the two ends. CDR3 residues: CASSYSPSSYEQYF. The CDR3 DNA sequence: TGTGCCAGCAGTTACTCCCCCTCCTCCTACGAGCAGTACTTC.

The chain has TRBV30 and TRBJ2-3; a weak D match, TRBD2 (5 bases). Deletions cut 4 bases from V and 8 bases from J, with 13 bases between. This CDR3 has 12 amino acids. Germline V CDR1 and CDR2: GTSNPN, SVGIG (reference sequence). The CDR3 DNA follows: TGTGCCTGGACCATCTCTGGAGGTACGCAGTATTTT. Translated, it gives CAWTISGGTQYF.

The rearrangement uses TRBV5-6 and TRBJ1-1, with unresolved D. Germline V gene sequence: CDR1 SGHDT, CDR2 YYEEEE. Trimming cost V 2 bases and J 4 bases, with 6 bases left between them. The CDR3 runs 12 residues. As DNA, the CDR3 is TGTGCCAGCAGCTTTTCCGGCACTGAAGCTTTCTTT. It translates to CASSFSGTEAFF.

Here the CDR3 DNA reads TGTGCCAGTAGTCGCAGGGGGTTGAACACTGAAGCTTTCTTT. Translated: CASSRRGLNTEAFF. The V and J genes are TRBV19 and TRBJ1-1, with 7 positions matching TRBD1. The CDR3 runs to 14 residues. The germline V gene encodes CDR1 LNHDA and CDR2 SQIVND (reference sequence). The junction had 3 bases not matched to a gene; V was cut back by 5 bases and J by 0 bases.

The CDR3 protein is CASSFSGNTIYF. DNA of the CDR3: TGTGCCAGCAGCTTCTCTGGAAACACCATATATTTT. This chain connects TRBV6-1 to TRBJ1-3; D unclear. The CDR3 consists of 12 residues. Trimming stripped 6 bases from V and 0 bases from J, with 3 bases between. CDR1 and CDR2 (germline): MNHNS, SASEGT.

Only one count was recorded for this clone. The chain is built from TRBV19 and TRBJ2-1; no clear D. Germline V gene lookup returns CDR1 LNHDA and CDR2 SQIVND (reference sequence). V was pared by 10 bases and J by 7 bases, with 17 bases between. The CDR3 length is 13 residues. As DNA, the CDR3 is TGTGCCACCACAGACTGGTTTGGGAATGAGCAGTTCTTC. Translated, it gives CATTDWFGNEQFF.

This rearrangement joins TRBV2 to TRBJ2-5; 8 nucleotides match TRBD1. CDR1 and CDR2 (germline): SNHLY, FYNNEI. The CDR3 is made up of 16 amino acids. After removal of 0 bases from V and 4 bases from J, the junction contained 7 bases not matched to a gene. The CDR3 bases are TGTGCCAGCAGTGAAGCGGCGGCAGGGGGCAGAGAGACCCAGTACTTC. It specifies CASSEAAAGGRETQYF.

The rearrangement links TRBV25-1 to TRBJ2-2; D call uncertain. Germline V CDR1 and CDR2: MGHDK, SYGVNS. Trimming removed 3 bases at V and 2 bases at J, with 7 bases between. The CDR3 length is 14 residues. The CDR3 DNA reads TGTGCCAGCAGTGAGAGGCCCAACACCGGGGAGCTGTTTTTT. Translation: CASSERPNTGELFF.

The CDR3 DNA reads as TGCGCCAGCAGCCAGGGGACACCGTCTTACAATGAGCAGTTCTTC. Amino acid sequence: CASSQGTPSYNEQFF. J is TRBJ2-1 and V is TRBV4-1; TRBD1 might be the D (6 bases). From germline, CDR1 is MGHRA and CDR2 YSYEKL. The ends were cut back, 3 bases at V and 4 bases at J, with 13 bases in the middle. The CDR3 is 15 residues long.